One and the same sample provided the 9 T cell receptor beta chains below, sequenced in a study of blood T cell repertoires in COVID-19. Generated by immunoSEQ multiplex PCR, the TCRdb table keeps only in-frame clones and is missing some. Here the sample spans 230,000 or so clones, around 85% being singletons. Sequencing used peripheral blood. All receptors derive from a human donor in a cohort sampled during active COVID-19.

The J gene is TRBJ1-5, the V gene TRBV6-5, with TRBD1 matching over 10 bases. V lost 6 bases to trimming and J lost 4 bases; unmatched junction nucleotides: 0. The germline V gene encodes CDR1 MNHEY and CDR2 SVGAGI. The CDR3 has 13 residues. CDR3: CASRGQGNQPQHF. The CDR3 DNA reads TGTGCCAGCAGGGGACAGGGGAATCAGCCCCAGCATTTT.

This sequence joins TRBV28 and TRBJ2-5; a possible D gene is TRBD1 (6 bases). Trimming took off 2 bases at V and 5 bases at J, with 12 bases between the two ends. Germline V CDR1 and CDR2: MDHEN, SYDVKM. The CDR3 loop spans 14 amino acids. The CDR3: CASSLQNRVETQYF. The CDR3 DNA follows: TGTGCCAGCAGTTTACAAAACAGGGTTGAGACCCAGTACTTC.

The gene calls are TRBV2 and TRBJ1-2; D gene uncertain. Trimming took 1 base from V and 4 from J, leaving 7 bases between them. Germline CDR1 reads SNHLY; CDR2 reads FYNNEI. This CDR3 has 13 amino acids. The CDR3 spells CASSEGSGYGYTF. CDR3 bases: TGTGCCAGCAGTGAAGGGTCGGGCTATGGCTACACCTTC.

The chain employs TRBV7-6 and TRBJ2-7; D uncertain. With 3 bases removed from V and 2 bases from J, the gap between germline ends came to 5 bases. CDR1 SGHVS and CDR2 FNYEAQ come from the germline V gene. The length of the CDR3 is 12 residues. The CDR3 spells CASSFVAYEQYF. The CDR3 DNA is TGTGCCAGCAGCTTCGTCGCCTACGAGCAGTACTTC.

V is TRBV7-2 and J is TRBJ2-1, with TRBD2 matching over 11 bases. Germline V gene lookup returns CDR1 SGHTA and CDR2 FQGNSA. CDR3 length: 17 amino acids. The V segment lost 0 bases and the J segment 9 bases; nucleotides outside the gene matches: 10. This chain's CDR3 is CASSLARTSGSGGEQFF. DNA for the CDR3: TGTGCCAGCAGCTTAGCGAGAACTAGCGGGAGCGGCGGTGAGCAGTTCTTC.

The chain couples TRBV30 to TRBJ2-1; 8 bases map to TRBD2. V shed 5 bases and J 4 bases; nucleotides not matched to a gene: 4. Germline V gene sequence: CDR1 GTSNPN, CDR2 SVGIG (reference sequence). This CDR3 contains 13 residues. This CDR3 is CAWEGLAYNEQFF. CDR3 sequence (DNA): TGTGCCTGGGAAGGACTAGCTTACAATGAGCAGTTCTTC.

The genes are TRBV6-5 and TRBJ2-6, with TRBD1 identical over 8 bases. The CDR3 runs 15 residues. Germline trimming cut 4 bases from V and 2 bases from J; bases unmatched to any gene: 1. Per germline, CDR1 MNHEY and CDR2 SVGAGI. CDR3 DNA sequence: TGTGCCAGCAGTTTGGACAGGGCTGGGGCCAACGTCCTGACTTTC. It encodes CASSLDRAGANVLTF.

This chain joins TRBV27 and TRBJ1-2; a possible D gene is TRBD1 (6 bases). This CDR3 has 15 residues. V gave up 5 bases and J gave up 4 bases, with 17 bases separating them. Germline CDR1 reads MNHEY; CDR2 reads SMNVEV (reference sequence). The chain's CDR3 is CASSINYGDIYGYTF. The CDR3 DNA reads as TGTGCCAGCAGTATAAATTACGGGGACATCTATGGCTACACCTTC.

The rearrangement joins TRBV2 to TRBJ2-1; D unclear. Between the trimmed V and J ends, which lost 4 bases and 5 bases, there was a span of 9 bases. In germline, CDR1 is SNHLY, CDR2 FYNNEI. The CDR3 runs 13 residues. The CDR3 DNA follows: TGTGCCAGCAGTGCGCGACTTAACAATGAGCAGTTCTTC. Translated, it gives CASSARLNNEQFF.